The T cell receptor beta chain under discussion was sequenced for a study of blood T cell repertoires in COVID-19. Study-level background: Sources were T cells, B-cell-depleted T cells, or PBMCs; the material itself was cDNA or gDNA.

Trimming took 2 bases from V and 7 from J; bases not matched to a gene: 9. The CDR3 loop spans 15 amino acids. CDR1 and CDR2 from the germline V gene are GTSNPN and SVGIG (reference sequence). This clone has just a few counts. Here immunoSEQ multiplex PCR was the method, and the copy in TCRdb shows in-frame clones only, minus some. The sample lists about 230,000 clones; roughly 83% were seen once. Input material: peripheral blood. The chain is built from TRBV30 and TRBJ2-1; the match to TRBD2 covers 9 bases. The clonotype originates from a woman in her sixties or seventies with active or convalescent COVID-19. This chain's CDR3 is CAWSQAGGSGNEQFF. Here the CDR3 DNA reads TGTGCCTGGAGTCAAGCGGGGGGATCGGGAAATGAGCAGTTCTTC.